Sequencing of this T cell receptor (beta chain) was carried out in a study of response to subunit inactivated influenza vaccine (dated by TCRdb to the late 2010s). With regard to the full study: The study used deep quantitative T cell receptor repertoire profiling to track responses to a trivalent subunit inactivated influenza vaccine.

On the study overall, not on this receptor specifically: It was suggested by the authors that each seasonal influenza vaccination may recruit only a limited number of new T cells.

About this clonotype: The antigen it binds to is not known. No clone much larger than this one lies a single base away; base qualities are absent.

The cysteine opens and the phenylalanine closes a CDR3 of 13 amino acids. Only the CDR3 region is kept as DNA, spanning 39 bases read in frame from base 1. The trim is 3 bases for V and 6 bases for J, with a gap of 12 bases between the germline ends. In the germline V gene (reference sequence), CDR1 corresponds to SEHNR and CDR2 to FQNEAQ. Library method: RT-PCR. TCRdb lists the instrument as Illumina HiSeq 2500. TCRdb applied fastp at Q25 and MiXCR to the public reads, then kept only in-frame beta chains. Every distinct CDR3 protein forms one entry, paired with its most common genes and DNA. Across this sample there are about 190,000 distinct CDR3 sequences, with approximately 15% seen only once. Of the sample, 20% to 30% falls within the top ten clones.

The V gene is TRBV7-9 and the J gene is TRBJ2-7; the D gene lacks a confident call. The sequence derives from a man aged 45-65 years who received an inactivated influenza vaccine. Donor details come from another sample of the same person, matched by shared clones. The specimen comprised CD8+ T cells sorted from PBMCs, sampled more than 4 days after vaccination. The DNA is TGTGCCAGCAGCTTGGGCAAGCCCGCCGAGCAGTACTTC. The translation is CASSLGKPAEQYF. The CDR3, completed at both ends by the reference TRBV7-9 and TRBJ2-7 genes, gives the full variable domain DTGVSQNPRHKITKRGQNVTFRCDPISEHNRLYWYRQTLGQGPEFLTYFQNEAQLEKSRLLSDRFSAERPKGSFSTLEIQRTEQGDSAMYLCASSLGKPAEQYFGPGTRLTVT.